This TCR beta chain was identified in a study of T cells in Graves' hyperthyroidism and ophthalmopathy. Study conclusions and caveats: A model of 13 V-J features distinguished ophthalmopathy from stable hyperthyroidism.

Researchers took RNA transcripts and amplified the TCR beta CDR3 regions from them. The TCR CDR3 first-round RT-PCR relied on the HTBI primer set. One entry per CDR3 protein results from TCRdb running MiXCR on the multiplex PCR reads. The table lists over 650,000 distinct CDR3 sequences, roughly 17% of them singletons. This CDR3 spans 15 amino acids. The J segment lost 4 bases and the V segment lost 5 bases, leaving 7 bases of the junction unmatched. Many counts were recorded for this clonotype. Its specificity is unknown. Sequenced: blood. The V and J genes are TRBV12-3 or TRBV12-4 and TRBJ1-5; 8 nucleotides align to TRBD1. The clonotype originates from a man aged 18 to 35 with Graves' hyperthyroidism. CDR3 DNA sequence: TGTGCCAGCAGTCCTCCGGGACAGGCTAATCAGCCCCAGCATTTT. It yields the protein CASSPPGQANQPQHF.